This TCR beta chain came from a study of cytomegalovirus exposure and HLA in healthy donors. PCR employed 60 Vbeta and 13 Jbeta primers. The data were produced by immunoSEQ multiplex PCR, yet TCRdb's version contains in-frame clones alone and is incomplete. The table records around 130,000 clones, under 90% of them present only once. This TCR derives from a woman aged 40 to 50 in good health and CMV-seronegative. Sequenced: PBMCs.

The CDR3 nucleotides read TGTGCCAGCAGTTTAAGGGACAGGGGCCAGCCCCAGCATTTT. This sequence encodes CASSLRDRGQPQHF. The chain employs TRBV27 and TRBJ1-5; 10 positions match TRBD1. The germline gives CDR1 MNHEY, CDR2 SMNVEV (reference sequence). The CDR3 runs to 14 residues. The V segment lost 2 bases and the J segment 7 bases; nucleotides outside the gene matches: 2.